This TCR beta chain was captured in a study of shared clonotypes between healthy human individuals (TCRdb year 2020). A note on the overall study: The cohort included a few men and a couple of women between 18 and 49 years of age. To estimate repertoire size and how much clonotype sharing occurs between individuals, the study deeply sequenced the blood TCR repertoires of several healthy adults. Between about 0.94 and 8.9 billion PBMCs per donor were obtained by leukapheresis. To increase sequencing depth and limit assay-specific biases, TCR repertoire library preparation and sequencing were carried out by different laboratories using diverse techniques. Results the study describes overall, beyond this receptor: Pairwise subsampling led to the expectation that sequencing depth would affect the degree of clonotype sharing among donors. Only blood was sampled, and tissue TCR repertoires likely differ from those in blood. Because the study included a small number of donors, the genetic and exposure-history diversity represented was limited.

Using the deep immunoSEQ assay, TCR CDR3 regions were amplified from genomic DNA by multiplex PCR. For each cell subset, the extracted genomic DNA was distributed evenly across all wells of several immunoSEQ 96-well plates, and each plate served as one replicate. For unsorted PBMC, approximately 300 ng of genomic DNA, equivalent to about 30,000 T cell genomes, went into each replicate PCR. Ten immunoSEQ deep assay plates were used to sequence unsorted PBMC genomic DNA. The purified libraries were quantified using a Qubit 3.0 fluorometer, sized with a Bioanalyzer 2100, and then quantified again using the KAPA Library Quantification kit. Every immunoSEQ 96-well plate was sequenced on a separate single-read 150-cycle Illumina NextSeq 550 flow cell. Concerning the study's data processing: Because the immunoSEQ output included only junctional sequences and no quality scores, the filtering could not be the same as the filtering used for full-length reads. To assign V/J genes and CDR3, sequences were annotated against IMGT germline references using PyIR, a Python wrapper for IgBLAST v1.9. Any read was removed if the V/J assignment was weak (E-value above 1e-6), the CDR3 was missing, or the read contained stop codons, out-of-frame junctions, or ambiguous translated residues. V3J clonotypes were defined by identical inferred V gene, J gene, and CDR3 amino acid sequence. Percentage overlap between repertoires was calculated by dividing the number of shared unique clonotypes by the size of the smaller repertoire. Three approaches were used to assess repertoire richness: RTK rarefaction, the Chao1 estimator, and Recon v2.1 estimates of unobserved clonotypes. TCRdb provides this immuneACCESS table in a form limited to in-frame rearrangements. Some clones are lacking; in checked studies, under half of them reflect an unresolved V gene, and why the rest are absent is not known. V, J and clone size are taken as reported in that table, and D and trimming were inferred from the DNA itself. Present in this sample are about 490,000 clones, less than 80% of which were seen just once. Together, the top ten hold 9.5% to 15% of the sample.

The donors were healthy, HIV-negative adults with no recently reported acute infections or vaccinations. All donors were Caucasian adults living in Nashville, Tennessee, USA. In the unsorted samples, roughly 90 million PBMCs were counted, and genomic DNA was extracted using the QIAamp DNA Blood Mini kit. Blood was collected by leukapheresis, and PBMCs were isolated by Ficoll-Histopaque density gradient centrifugation and then cryopreserved in liquid nitrogen vapor phase. Details on this clone: This receptor's antigen is unknown. No base-level quality is on record; no much larger clone is a single base apart.

The specimen sequenced was PBMCs. The clonotype comes from a woman between 40 and 50 years old in good health. Some clones in this sample may be carry-over from other donors' samples.

This receptor carries the CDR3 CASTRMISYNEQFF. The base sequence is TGTGCCAGCACCCGGATGATATCCTACAATGAGCAGTTCTTC. The rearrangement combines TRBV7-2 with TRBJ2-1, with no confidently assigned D gene. Measured from the cysteine to the phenylalanine, the CDR3 is 14 residues long. Only the CDR3 DNA is retained, 42 bases long and in frame from the first base. The V and J ends are trimmed by 7 bases and 1 base, leaving 11 bases between them. CDR1 and CDR2, per the germline V gene, are SGHTA and FQGNSA.